This T cell receptor (beta chain) was recorded in a study of blood T cell repertoires in COVID-19. Turning to the study itself: Researchers got acute and convalescent COVID-19 samples from the United States, Italy and Spain. The cDNA or gDNA used as material had been derived from T cells, B-cell-depleted T cells, or PBMCs.

This clone was counted a single time. Study processing details: Estimated nucleated cell counts came from reference gene primer amplification. Produced via immunoSEQ multiplex PCR; TCRdb's table is partial and in-frame only. V and J calls and clone size follow that table, whereas D and trimming were derived from the DNA. This table has approximately 91,000 clones, roughly 72% appearing once. Germline assignment: CDR1 SGHTA and CDR2 FQGTGA. The V end was cut by 8 bases, the J end by 2 bases, with 9 bases between. The CDR3 extends over 13 amino acids. This clonotype originated in a man aged 65-85 years with acute or convalescent COVID-19. This chain uses TRBV7-3 with TRBJ2-2, with D unclear. Material for sequencing was peripheral blood. Here the CDR3 DNA reads TGTGCCAGCGGGCAGATAAACACCGGGGAGCTGTTTTTT. Its protein product is CASGQINTGELFF.